This T cell receptor (beta chain) stems from a study of T cells in Graves' hyperthyroidism and ophthalmopathy. Study-wide results and limits: Researchers found most expanded thyroid clonotypes above 0.001 in blood as well.

Ophthalmopathy cases met thresholds of Clinical Activity Score at least 3, NOSPECS grade at least 4 and duration under 3 months. Based on clinical symptoms, serum thyroxine and TRAb, thyroid ultrasound and orbital computed tomography, diagnoses were reached. This clonotype was recorded many times. Its antigen remains unidentified. Authors of the study amplified TCR beta CDR3 regions from RNA transcripts. Researchers ran a first-round RT-PCR on the TCR CDR3 using the HTBI primer set. MiXCR, applied by TCRdb to the multiplex PCR reads, yields one record per CDR3 protein. The sample records roughly 500,000 distinct CDR3 sequences, roughly 16% being singletons. This TCR came from a woman aged 30 to 39 with Graves' ophthalmopathy. Source material: blood.

In DNA, the CDR3 is TGCAGCCAGGACTCGACAGCAGATACGCAGTATTTT. This sequence encodes CSQDSTADTQYF. The rearrangement links TRBV20-1 to TRBJ2-3; D may correspond to TRBD1 or TRBD2 (5 bases each). Looked up from germline, CDR1 is DFQATT and CDR2 is SNEGSKA (reference sequence). The CDR3 has 12 amino acids.